This passage covers 18 T cell receptor beta chains from one sample sequenced in a study of CD8+CD57+ T cells in acquired aplastic anemia. Template material for TCR beta VDJ and CDR3 profiling consisted of genomic DNA. Each CDR3 protein gets one entry after TCRdb re-called the reads with MiXCR. The table shows 200,000 to 250,000 distinct CDR3 sequences, with around 49% occurring only once. Previously, flow cytometry had revealed CD8+CD57+ cell expansion in the patients chosen for sequencing. The sample consisted of sorted CD4+, CD8+, or CD8+CD57+ T cells (not recorded which) from PBMCs. Receptors were obtained from a human donor with aplastic anemia.

This clonotype was seen a handful of times. A much larger clone is a single base away; this may be a read error. This chain uses TRBV9 with TRBJ2-2; 9 bases line up with TRBD1. This CDR3 contains 16 residues. Looked up from germline, CDR1 is SGDLS and CDR2 is YYNGEE. With V trimmed by 3 bases and J by 4 bases, 7 bases remained unmatched. CDR3 DNA sequence: TGTGCCAGCAGCGCGAGGACAGGGGAGGGCACCGGGGAGCTGTTTTTT. Translation: CASSARTGEGTGELFF. The full variable domain, in which reference TRBV9 and TRBJ2-2 provide the parts outside the CDR3, is DSGVTQTPKHLITATGQRVTLRCSPRSGDLSVYWYQQSLDQGLQFLIQYYNGEERAKGNILERFSAQQFPDLHSELNLSSLELGDSALYFCASSARTGEGTGELFFGEGSRLTVL.

This sequence joins TRBV7-9 and TRBJ2-7, with 7 positions matching TRBD1. This CDR3 is built from 17 residues. Germline V gene data show CDR1 as SEHNR and CDR2 as FQNEAQ (reference sequence). The ends lost 3 bases at V and 3 bases at J; junction bases unmatched: 14. The CDR3 coding sequence is TGTGCCAGCAGCTTTACGCCGAGGGGACAGCGAGTCTACGAGCAGTACTTC. This sequence encodes CASSFTPRGQRVYEQYF.

This clonotype has a single count. This sequence joins TRBV20-1 and TRBJ2-7; D is perhaps TRBD2 (7 bases). Germline V CDR1 and CDR2: DFQATT, SNEGSKA (reference sequence). V was shortened by 0 bases and J by 0 bases, with 15 bases between the two germline ends. CDR3 length: 16 amino acids. CDR3 sequence reads: CSARDGGVDSSYEQYF. Written as DNA, the CDR3 is TGCAGTGCTAGAGATGGGGGGGTGGACAGCTCCTACGAGCAGTACTTC.

This clonotype has a handful of counts. The chain couples TRBV2 to TRBJ2-7; D is tentatively TRBD1 or TRBD2 (6 bases each). V lost 3 bases and J 2 bases, leaving 17 bases between the germline ends. CDR1 SNHLY and CDR2 FYNNEI come from the germline V gene. The CDR3 length is 16 residues. The CDR3 loop is CASSEGAGRRAYEQYF. CDR3 DNA sequence: TGTGCCAGCAGTGAGGGGGCTGGAAGGAGGGCCTACGAGCAGTACTTC.

This clonotype was found many times. The chain joins TRBV19 to TRBJ2-2; possibly TRBD1 for D (6 bases). Germline V gene lookup returns CDR1 LNHDA and CDR2 SQIVND (reference sequence). The CDR3 spans 15 residues. Trimming took off 5 bases at V and 6 bases at J, with 16 bases between the two ends. Written as DNA, the CDR3 is TGTGCCAGTAGTTGGCAGGGGATGATTGCCGGGGAGCTGTTTTTT. It specifies CASSWQGMIAGELFF. The variable domain in full, with the rest retrieved from reference TRBV19 and TRBJ2-2, is DGGITQSPKYLFRKEGQNVTLSCEQNLNHDAMYWYRQDPGQGLRLIYYSQIVNDFQKGDIAEGYSVSREKKESFPLTVTSAQKNPTAFYLCASSWQGMIAGELFFGEGSRLTVL.

Only a few counts were recorded for this clonotype. A much larger clone differs from this one at a single base, so this may be a read error. The chain couples TRBV2 to TRBJ1-1; D remains unclear. The CDR3 covers 13 residues. From germline, CDR1 is SNHLY and CDR2 FYNNEI. The CDR3 sequence is CASSDRENTETFF. The DNA of the CDR3 is TGTGCCAGCAGTGATAGGGAGAACACTGAAACTTTCTTT. The full variable domain, its missing parts supplied by reference TRBV2 and TRBJ1-1, is EPEVTQTPSHQVTQMGQEVILRCVPISNHLYFYWYRQILGQKVEFLVSFYNNEISEKSEIFDDQFSVERPDGSNFTLKIRSTKLEDSAMYFCASSDRENTETFFGQGTRLTVV.

As DNA, the CDR3 is TGTGCCAGCCGCGGACACTACCGGGGTAACTATGGCTACACCTTC. Translated, it gives CASRGHYRGNYGYTF. The V gene is TRBV19, the J gene TRBJ1-2; maybe TRBD1 (5 bases). Between the trimmed V and J ends, which lost 9 bases and 1 base, there was a span of 18 bases. CDR3 length equals 15 residues. CDR1 LNHDA and CDR2 SQIVND come from the germline V gene (reference sequence).

This clonotype was seen many times. The chain joins TRBV6-5 to TRBJ2-2, with TRBD1 as a possible D gene (6 bases). The germline V gene encodes CDR1 MNHEY and CDR2 SVGAGI. The CDR3 has 14 residues. Between the trimmed V and J ends, which lost 2 bases and 4 bases, there was a span of 8 bases. This CDR3 is CASSYIQGTGELFF. The CDR3 coding sequence is TGTGCCAGCAGTTACATACAGGGCACCGGGGAGCTGTTTTTT.

This clonotype was detected many times. V and J are TRBV5-1 and TRBJ1-4; 7 bases are a match to TRBD1. Germline CDR1 and CDR2: SGHRS and YFSETQ. This CDR3 region has 15 residues. V trimming: 0 bases; J trimming: 5 bases; junction bases outside the gene matches: 4. DNA of the CDR3: TGCGCCAGCAGCTTGGCCGGGACAGAGAATGAAAAACTGTTTTTT. It specifies CASSLAGTENEKLFF.

The chain combines TRBV20-1 with TRBJ2-3; D gene unclear. The CDR3 contains 14 residues. Between the trimmed V and J ends, which lost 3 bases and 2 bases, there was a span of 12 bases. The germline V gene has CDR1 DFQATT and CDR2 SNEGSKA (reference sequence). CDR3 DNA: TGCAGTGCTAGGTGGCAGGTGAACACAGATACGCAGTATTTT. It yields the protein CSARWQVNTDTQYF.

This clonotype was recorded at least ten times. The chain has TRBV10-3 and TRBJ1-4; 8 bases are shared with TRBD1. The CDR3 is 15 amino acids. CDR1 and CDR2 (germline): ENHRY, SYGVKD. V dropped 5 bases and J dropped 4; count of bases not matched to a gene: 6. The CDR3: CAISPGQGDNEKLFF. DNA of the CDR3: TGTGCCATCAGTCCAGGACAGGGAGATAATGAAAAACTGTTTTTT.

This clonotype was recorded once. This chain uses TRBV5-4 with TRBJ2-7; 7 bases are shared with TRBD1. The length of the CDR3 is 17 residues. V was clipped by 0 bases and J by 0 bases; unmatched bases: 9. Germline V lookup: CDR1 SGHNT, CDR2 YYREEE (reference sequence). CDR3 sequence reads: CASSLGQGRAVSYEQYF. The CDR3 bases are TGTGCCAGCAGCTTGGGACAGGGAAGGGCTGTCTCCTACGAGCAGTACTTC.

The chain has TRBV24-1 and TRBJ2-1; D unresolved. The germline gives CDR1 KGHDR, CDR2 SFDVKD. The CDR3 consists of 14 residues. The V end lost 0 bases, the J end lost 8 bases, and 10 bases lay between the germline ends. CDR3 in amino acids: CATSDLGEDDEQFF. CDR3 nucleotides: TGTGCCACCAGTGATTTGGGGGAAGACGATGAGCAGTTCTTC.

Concerning this clonotype itself: Germline is not matched at one junction end, which may reflect a read error. V gene TRBV7-2 combines with J gene TRBJ1-3; the D is unclear. The CDR3 covers 14 residues. Germline CDR1 is SGHTA and CDR2 is FQGNSA. The chain's CDR3 is CASSPLSLGNTMYF. CDR3 coding DNA: TGTGCCAGCAGTCCTTTGTCCCTGGGGAACACCATGTATTTT. Drawing the rest from reference TRBV7-2 and TRBJ1-3, the complete variable domain is GAGVSQSPSNKVTEKGKDVELRCDPISGHTALYWYRQSLGQGLEFLIYFQGNSAPDKSGLPSDRFSAERTGGSVSTLTIQRTQQEDSAVYLCASSPLSLGNTMYFGEGSWLTVV.

The chain couples TRBV4-2 to TRBJ2-7; tentatively, D is TRBD1 (5 bases). With 5 bases removed from V and 8 bases from J, the gap between germline ends came to 10 bases. This CDR3 contains 11 residues. Germline-derived CDR1 and CDR2 are LGHNA and YNFKEQ. Here the CDR3 reads CASSDSGKQYF. The CDR3 DNA follows: TGTGCCAGCAGCGACTCAGGGAAGCAGTACTTC.

With respect to this clonotype: A read error may explain this, as a much larger clone is one base away. The V gene is TRBV7-9, the J gene TRBJ2-7; D gene ambiguous. There are 12 residues in the CDR3. Germline CDR1 and CDR2: SEHNR and FQNEAQ (reference sequence). Between the trimmed V and J ends, which lost 5 bases and 7 bases, there was a span of 12 bases. For the CDR3, the DNA is TGTGCCAGCAGCCCCCCAACGGATGAGCAGTACTTC. Its protein product is CASSPPTDEQYF.

This clonotype has a count of ten or more. V gene TRBV20-1 combines with J gene TRBJ1-3; a possible D gene is TRBD1 (6 bases). The CDR3 spans 14 residues. V was cut by 6 bases and J by 2 bases, with 14 bases left in between. In germline, CDR1 is DFQATT, CDR2 SNEGSKA (reference sequence). This chain's CDR3 is CSARNRAPGNTIYF. CDR3 sequence (DNA): TGCAGTGCAAGGAACAGGGCGCCTGGAAACACCATATATTTT.

Comments on this clonotype: This may be a read error, as it is one base from a much larger clone. This chain connects TRBV7-2 to TRBJ2-3; 10 positions agree with TRBD1. Germline V gene data show CDR1 as SGHTA and CDR2 as FQGNSA. The CDR3 sequence is 14 residues long. The CDR3 protein is CAGRRTGGADTQYF. DNA for the CDR3: TGTGCCGGCAGACGGACAGGGGGGGCAGATACGCAGTATTTT. The whole variable domain, filled in from reference TRBV7-2 and TRBJ2-3, reads GAGVSQSPSNKVTEKGKDVELRCDPISGHTALYWYRQSLGQGLEFLIYFQGNSAPDKSGLPSDRFSAERTGGSVSTLTIQRTQQEDSAVYLCAGRRTGGADTQYFGPGTRLTVL.